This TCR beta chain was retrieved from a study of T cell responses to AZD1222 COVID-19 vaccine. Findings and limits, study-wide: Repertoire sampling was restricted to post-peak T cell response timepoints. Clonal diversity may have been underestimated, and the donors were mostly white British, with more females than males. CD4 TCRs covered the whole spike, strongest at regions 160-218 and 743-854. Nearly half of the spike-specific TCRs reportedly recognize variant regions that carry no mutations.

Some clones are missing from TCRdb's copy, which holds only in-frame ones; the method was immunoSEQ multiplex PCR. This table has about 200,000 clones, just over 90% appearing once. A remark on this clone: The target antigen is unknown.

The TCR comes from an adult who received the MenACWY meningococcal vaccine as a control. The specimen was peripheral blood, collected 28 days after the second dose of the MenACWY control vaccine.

Written as DNA, the CDR3 is TGTGCCTGGGGAAGACAGGGTGCTGAAAAACTGTTTTTT. It encodes CAWGRQGAEKLFF. The J gene is TRBJ1-4, the V gene TRBV30; 7 bases match TRBD1. The V gene's germline CDR1 is GTSNPN and CDR2 SVGIG (reference sequence). CDR3 length: 13 amino acids. The trim removed 5 bases at V and 7 bases at J, leaving 7 bases unmatched. The full variable domain, completed using reference TRBV30 and TRBJ1-4, is SQTIHQWPATLVQPVGSPLSLECTVEGTSNPNLYWYRQAAGRGLQLLFYSVGIGQISSEVPQNLSASRPQDRQFILSSKKLLLSDSGFYLCAWGRQGAEKLFFGSGTQLSVL.